The 6 T cell receptor beta chains presented below share a single source sample, sequenced in a study of shared clonotypes between healthy human individuals (TCRdb year 2020). Library construction relied on the immunoSEQ multiplex PCR assay. TCRdb took this table from immuneACCESS and kept in-frame rearrangements with V and J called. Such tables lack part of the clones; where checked against another copy, unresolved V genes explain under half of the gap, and the rest is unexplained. A total of millions of clones appear in this sample, 85% to 95% of them only once. The ten largest account for 0.1% to 0.15% of the sample. The specimen sequenced was naive CD4+ T cells sorted from blood. Read against the paper, the sample's cell subset or site label means: CD45RA+ positively selected. These receptors all stem from a man aged 18-30 years in good health.

This chain links TRBV10-1 with TRBJ2-3; D call uncertain. The CDR3 contains 13 residues. Germline-derived CDR1 and CDR2 are WNHNN and SYGVQD (reference sequence). With 0 bases removed from V and 6 bases from J, the gap between germline ends came to 7 bases. The CDR3 region has the DNA TGCGCCAGCAGTGAGTCTGTCTGGGATACGCAGTATTTT. Translation: CASSESVWDTQYF.

This clone was picked up a small number of times. This chain uses TRBV18 with TRBJ1-5; weak D call: TRBD1 (6 bases). CDR3 length equals 13 residues. CDR1 KGHSH and CDR2 LQKENI come from the germline V gene. Deletions cut 6 bases from V and 9 bases from J, with 15 bases between. The CDR3: CASSSGEGRPQHF. The DNA of the CDR3 is TGTGCCAGCTCCTCAGGGGAGGGAAGGCCCCAGCATTTT.

The genes are TRBV6-5 and TRBJ2-7; the match to TRBD1 covers 7 bases. The CDR3 spans 15 residues. Germline loops: CDR1 MNHEY, CDR2 SVGAGI. Trimming at V came to 5 bases and at J to 2 bases, leaving 9 bases not matched to a gene. The CDR3 DNA follows: TGTGCCAGCAGTAAGGGGACAGTGCACCCCTACGAGCAGTACTTC. The encoded protein is CASSKGTVHPYEQYF.

The chain is built from TRBV27 and TRBJ2-5; tentatively, D is TRBD1 or TRBD2 (5 bases each). The CDR3 sequence is 14 residues long. Germline V gene data show CDR1 as MNHEY and CDR2 as SMNVEV (reference sequence). Trimming removed 5 bases at V and 4 bases at J, with 14 bases between. For the CDR3, the DNA is TGTGCCAGCAGTCCCTTTTCTGGGGGAGAGACCCAGTACTTC. As protein: CASSPFSGGETQYF.

The chain recombines TRBV9 with TRBJ2-1; tentatively, D is TRBD2 (5 bases). Trimming cost V 0 bases and J 5 bases, with 12 bases left between them. Germline V gives CDR1 SGDLS, CDR2 YYNGEE. This CDR3 is built from 15 residues. The CDR3 DNA sequence: TGTGCCAGCAGCGTAGTCGGACTGGTAAACAATGAGCAGTTCTTC. This encodes CASSVVGLVNNEQFF.

As to this clone: Germline and junction disagree at one end, which may indicate a read error. The chain has TRBV10-3 and TRBJ2-7, with TRBD2 matching over 15 bases. The CDR3 contains 17 residues. Germline V gives CDR1 ENHRY, CDR2 SYGVKD. The CDR3 here is CAISLGLAGGPSDEQYF. The CDR3 DNA reads as TGTGCCATCAGTTTGGGACTAGCGGGGGGACCCTCCGACGAGCAGTACTTC.